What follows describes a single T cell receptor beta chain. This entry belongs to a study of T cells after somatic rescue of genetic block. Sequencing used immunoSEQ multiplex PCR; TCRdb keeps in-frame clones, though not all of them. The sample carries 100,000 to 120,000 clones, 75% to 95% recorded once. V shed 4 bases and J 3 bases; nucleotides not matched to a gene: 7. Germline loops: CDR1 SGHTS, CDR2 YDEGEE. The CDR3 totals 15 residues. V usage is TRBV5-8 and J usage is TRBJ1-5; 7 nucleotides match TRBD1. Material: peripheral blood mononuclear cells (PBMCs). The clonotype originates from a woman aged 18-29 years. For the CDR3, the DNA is TGTGCCAGCAGCACCGGACAGGTGTCCAATCAGCCCCAGCATTTT. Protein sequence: CASSTGQVSNQPQHF. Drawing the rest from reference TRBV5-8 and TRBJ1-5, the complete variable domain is EAGVTQSPTHLIKTRGQQATLRCSPISGHTSVYWYQQALGLGLQFLLWYDEGEERNRGNFPPRFSGRQFPNYSSELNVNALELEDSALYLCASSTGQVSNQPQHFGDGTRLSIL.